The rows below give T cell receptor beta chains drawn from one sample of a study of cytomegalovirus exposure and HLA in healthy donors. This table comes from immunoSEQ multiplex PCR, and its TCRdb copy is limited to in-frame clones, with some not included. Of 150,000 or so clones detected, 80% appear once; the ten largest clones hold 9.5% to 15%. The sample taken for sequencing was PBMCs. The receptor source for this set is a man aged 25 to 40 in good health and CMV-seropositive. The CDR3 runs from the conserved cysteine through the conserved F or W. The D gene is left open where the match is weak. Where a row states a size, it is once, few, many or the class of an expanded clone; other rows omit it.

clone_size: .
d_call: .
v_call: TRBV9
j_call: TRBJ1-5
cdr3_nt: TGTGCCAGCAGCGTAGAATCGACTAATCAGCCCCAGCATTTT
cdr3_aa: CASSVESTNQPQHF

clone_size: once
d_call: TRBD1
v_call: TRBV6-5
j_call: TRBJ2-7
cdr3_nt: TGTGCCAGCAGTTACTCGTTGCGTCAGGGGGCCTACGAGCAGTACTTC
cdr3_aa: CASSYSLRQGAYEQYF

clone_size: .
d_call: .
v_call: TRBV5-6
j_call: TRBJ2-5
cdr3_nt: TGTGCCAGCAGCTTATCAACGGGGGGCATGGAGACCCAGTACTTC
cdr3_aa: CASSLSTGGMETQYF

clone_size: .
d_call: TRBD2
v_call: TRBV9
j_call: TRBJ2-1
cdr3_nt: TGTGCCAGCAGCGTAGTCGGACTAGCGGGAGAGAATGAGCAGTTCTTC
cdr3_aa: CASSVVGLAGENEQFF

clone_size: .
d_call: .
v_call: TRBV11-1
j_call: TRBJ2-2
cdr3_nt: TGTGCCAGCAGCTTAGCGCGCGACTGGGAGCTGTTTTTT
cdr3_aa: CASSLARDWELFF

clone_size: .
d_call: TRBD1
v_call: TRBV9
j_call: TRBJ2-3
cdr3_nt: TGTGCCAGCAGCGCCTCACAGGGGGCAGATACGCAGTATTTT
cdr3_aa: CASSASQGADTQYF

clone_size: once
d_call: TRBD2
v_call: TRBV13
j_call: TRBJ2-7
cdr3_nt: TGTGCCAGCAGCCCGCTAGCGGGAGTTGGGACCTACGAGCAGTACTTC
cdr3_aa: CASSPLAGVGTYEQYF

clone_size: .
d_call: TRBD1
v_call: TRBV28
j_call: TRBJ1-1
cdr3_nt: TGTGCCAGCAGCTACCCCCGACAGGGGGCTGAGAACACTGAAGCTTTCTTT
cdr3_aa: CASSYPRQGAENTEAFF

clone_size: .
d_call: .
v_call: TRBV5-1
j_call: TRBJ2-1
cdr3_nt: TGCGCCAGCAGCTTGGATCGGGGTAACAATGAGCAGTTCTTC
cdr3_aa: CASSLDRGNNEQFF

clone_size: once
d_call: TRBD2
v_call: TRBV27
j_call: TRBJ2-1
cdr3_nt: TGTGCCAGCAGTTTCTCATTAGCGGGAGGGCCCGGTGAGCAGTTCTTC
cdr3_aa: CASSFSLAGGPGEQFF